A selection of T cell receptor beta chains follows, all from one sample in a study of T cells after yellow fever vaccination. MiXCR, run by TCRdb on the 5' RACE reads, gives a single entry per CDR3 protein. The table shows some 420,000 distinct CDR3 sequences, with approximately 19% occurring only once. Specimen: PBMCs, collected before the yellow fever booster vaccination. The receptor source for this set is a man younger than 35 who received the YFV17D yellow fever vaccine. The CDR3 runs from the conserved cysteine through the conserved F or W. Fields, in order: CDR3 length, V gene, J gene, clone size, D gene, CDR3 protein, CDR3 DNA. The D gene is left open where the match is weak. Expanded clones get a size class; other rows say once, few or many, or leave the size out.

>14|TRBV7-2|TRBJ1-5|.|.
CASSSSNSNQPQHF
TGTGCCAGCAGCTCTTCAAATAGCAATCAGCCCCAGCATTTT
>14|TRBV7-2|TRBJ2-7|few|.
CASSWSLGDYEQYF
TGTGCCAGCAGCTGGTCCTTGGGAGACTACGAGCAGTACTTC
>14|TRBV15|TRBJ2-7|.|TRBD1
CATSGRDRPYEQYF
TGTGCCACCAGCGGAAGGGACAGACCCTACGAGCAGTACTTC
>14|TRBV20-1|TRBJ2-3|.|.
CSATSPTYTDTQYF
TGCAGTGCTACTAGCCCGACTTACACAGATACGCAGTATTTT
>14|TRBV7-2|TRBJ1-2|.|TRBD1
CASSLVAGGEGYTF
TGTGCCAGCAGCTTAGTTGCAGGGGGAGAGGGCTACACCTTC
>17|TRBV12-3/TRBV12-4|TRBJ2-5|few|.
CASSTREGGPQSETLYF
TGTGCCAGCAGCACCCGAGAGGGGGGCCCCCAGTCAGAGACCCTGTACTTC
>14|TRBV29-1|TRBJ1-1|.|.
CSVGSAGWNTEAFF
TGCAGCGTTGGATCGGCAGGATGGAACACTGAAGCTTTCTTT
>14|TRBV20-1|TRBJ1-5|.|TRBD1
CSAGDRGGYQPQHF
TGCAGTGCCGGAGACAGGGGCGGATACCAGCCCCAGCATTTT
>17|TRBV10-1|TRBJ2-1|few|.
CASSERGRDFLYNEQFF
TGCGCCAGCAGTGAGCGGGGAAGGGACTTCCTCTACAATGAGCAGTTCTTC
>16|TRBV24-1|TRBJ1-2|few|TRBD1
CATSDSGQDRRRGYTF
TGTGCCACCAGTGATTCCGGACAGGACCGTCGGAGGGGCTACACCTTC